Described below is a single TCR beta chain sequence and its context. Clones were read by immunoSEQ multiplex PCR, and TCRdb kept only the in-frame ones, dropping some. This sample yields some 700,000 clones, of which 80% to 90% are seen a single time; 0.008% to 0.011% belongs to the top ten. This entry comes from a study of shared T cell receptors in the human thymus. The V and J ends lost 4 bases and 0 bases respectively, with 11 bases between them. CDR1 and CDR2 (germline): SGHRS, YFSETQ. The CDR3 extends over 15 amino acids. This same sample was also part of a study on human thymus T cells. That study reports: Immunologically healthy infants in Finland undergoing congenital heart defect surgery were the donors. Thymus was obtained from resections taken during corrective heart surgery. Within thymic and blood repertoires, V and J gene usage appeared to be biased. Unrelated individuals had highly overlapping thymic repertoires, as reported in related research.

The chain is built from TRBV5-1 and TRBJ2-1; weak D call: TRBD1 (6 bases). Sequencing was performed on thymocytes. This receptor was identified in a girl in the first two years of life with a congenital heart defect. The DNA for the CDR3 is TGCGCCAGCAGCAACACAGGGAGCTCCTACAATGAGCAGTTCTTC. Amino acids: CASSNTGSSYNEQFF.